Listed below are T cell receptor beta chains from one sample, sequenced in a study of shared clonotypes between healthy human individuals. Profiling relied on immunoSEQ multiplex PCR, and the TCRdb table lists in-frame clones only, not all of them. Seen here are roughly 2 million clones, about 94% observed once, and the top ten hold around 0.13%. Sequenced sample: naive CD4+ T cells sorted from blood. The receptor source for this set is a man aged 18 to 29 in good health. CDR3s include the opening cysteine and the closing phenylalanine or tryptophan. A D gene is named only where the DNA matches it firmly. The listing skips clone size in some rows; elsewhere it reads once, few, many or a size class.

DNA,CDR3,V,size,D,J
TGCGCCAGCAGCTTGGACGGGGGGGCCTTCTCCTACGAGCAGTACTTC,CASSLDGGAFSYEQYF,TRBV5-1,-,TRBD2,TRBJ2-7
TGTGCCAGCAGCGAGGGGGTTTCCTACGAGCAGTACTTC,CASSEGVSYEQYF,TRBV7-6,-,-,TRBJ2-7
TGTGCCAGTAGTATCGCCACAGGGGCGAACACCTACGAGCAGTACTTC,CASSIATGANTYEQYF,TRBV19,-,TRBD1,TRBJ2-7
TGCGCCAGCAGCTTGGGGACTAGCCCGGAGACCCAGTACTTC,CASSLGTSPETQYF,TRBV5-1,-,TRBD2,TRBJ2-5
TGTGCCAGCAGCGTAGACCGGCACCCCTACAATGAGCAGTTCTTC,CASSVDRHPYNEQFF,TRBV2,-,-,TRBJ2-1
TGTGCCAGCAGTGCGGTTCCTAGCAATCAGCCCCAGCATTTT,CASSAVPSNQPQHF,TRBV6-1,-,-,TRBJ1-5
TGTGCCAGCAGCAGTATGTCCCCGGGGGCTAGCCATGAGCAGTTCTTC,CASSSMSPGASHEQFF,TRBV7-6,-,-,TRBJ2-1
TGTGCCAGCAGCGCCAACATTGTTTACACTGAAGCTTTCTTT,CASSANIVYTEAFF,TRBV9,-,-,TRBJ1-1
TGCAGTGCTAGGACAGCGTATGGCTACACCTTC,CSARTAYGYTF,TRBV20-1,few,-,TRBJ1-2
TGTGCCAGCAGCCCACTAGCGGGAGCGTACGAGCAGTACTTC,CASSPLAGAYEQYF,TRBV5-6,-,TRBD2,TRBJ2-7
TGCGCCAGCAGCCTCTCTCGGAGTGAAGAGACCCAGTACTTC,CASSLSRSEETQYF,TRBV5-1,few,-,TRBJ2-5
TGTGCCAGCAGTTACTCAGGCTGGAACACAGATACGCAGTATTTT,CASSYSGWNTDTQYF,TRBV6-5,-,-,TRBJ2-3
TGTGCCTGGAGTTTGAAAGGGGGGAACACTGAAGCTTTCTTT,CAWSLKGGNTEAFF,TRBV30,-,-,TRBJ1-1
TGTGCCAGCAGCGCTACTAGCGGGAGGGCGACAGATACGCAGTATTTT,CASSATSGRATDTQYF,TRBV9,-,TRBD2,TRBJ2-3
TGTGCCAGCAGTTACCTTGGTTACAATGAGCAGTTCTTC,CASSYLGYNEQFF,TRBV6-6,-,-,TRBJ2-1
TGTGCCATCAGTGAAGAGACTAGCGGGAGATCCGGGGAGCTGTTTTTT,CAISEETSGRSGELFF,TRBV10-3,-,TRBD2,TRBJ2-2
TGTGCCAGCAGTGTGACGACGGGGGACACTGAAGCTTTCTTT,CASSVTTGDTEAFF,TRBV2,-,-,TRBJ1-1
TGTGCCAGCAGTGCGGAGGCAGGGGGTTACGAGCAGTACTTC,CASSAEAGGYEQYF,TRBV6-1,-,TRBD1,TRBJ2-7
TGTGCCAGCAGCGCCTTTGAGGGATCCCGAGCCGAGCAGTACTTC,CASSAFEGSRAEQYF,TRBV2,-,-,TRBJ2-7
TGTGCCTGGGCTCCGGGACTAGCCGTCACAGATACGCAGTATTTT,CAWAPGLAVTDTQYF,TRBV30,-,TRBD2,TRBJ2-3
TGTGCCAGCTCACCACCGGGGTCAACTAATGAAAAACTGTTTTTT,CASSPPGSTNEKLFF,TRBV18,-,-,TRBJ1-4
TGCGCCAGCAGCTTGGAGGGGTATTCGGAGACCCAGTACTTC,CASSLEGYSETQYF,TRBV5-1,-,-,TRBJ2-5
TGCGCCAGCAGCTTGTCACAGGGGAATGAAAAACTGTTTTTT,CASSLSQGNEKLFF,TRBV5-1,-,TRBD1,TRBJ1-4
TGTGCCAGCAGCCCGGACAGGGCAATTTCACCCCTCCACTTT,CASSPDRAISPLHF,TRBV5-4,once,TRBD1,TRBJ1-6
TGCGCCAGCAGTGAACAGGGGTCCGAAGGGTCACCCCTCCACTTT,CASSEQGSEGSPLHF,TRBV10-1,-,TRBD1,TRBJ1-6
TGTGCCAGCAGCTTTTCAGGGAAGCCTCAAGAGACCCAGTACTTC,CASSFSGKPQETQYF,TRBV7-3,-,-,TRBJ2-5
TGTGCCAGCAGTGAATCTTTGGGACAGGGGGCCTACGAGCAGTACTTC,CASSESLGQGAYEQYF,TRBV25-1,-,TRBD1,TRBJ2-7
TGCGCCAGCAGCCAAGACGTGGCAGGGGTTACTGAAGCTTTCTTT,CASSQDVAGVTEAFF,TRBV4-1,-,-,TRBJ1-1
TGTGCCAGCAGCTTAGGGGACCGGAAAGAGACCCAGTACTTC,CASSLGDRKETQYF,TRBV7-2,-,-,TRBJ2-5
TGCGCCAGCAGCTTGGCCGGAGGGGAACTTTACTACAATGAGCAGTTCTTC,CASSLAGGELYYNEQFF,TRBV5-1,-,-,TRBJ2-1
TGTGCCATCAGTTACCCGGAGCGGGGAGGTAGTTATGGCTACACCTTC,CAISYPERGGSYGYTF,TRBV10-3,few,-,TRBJ1-2
TGTGCTAGTGGTTTGGTACCCCAGGACAATGAGCAGTTCTTC,CASGLVPQDNEQFF,TRBV12-5,-,-,TRBJ2-1
TGCGCCAGCAGCTTGGGACAGGTGATGAACACTGAAGCTTTCTTT,CASSLGQVMNTEAFF,TRBV5-1,-,-,TRBJ1-1
TGTGCCAGCAGCTTAGCGGGGGTCAATCAGCCCCAGCATTTT,CASSLAGVNQPQHF,TRBV7-2,few,-,TRBJ1-5
TGTGCCTGGAGTGTAGATAGAAAACTGTTTTTT,CAWSVDRKLFF,TRBV30,-,-,TRBJ1-4
TGCGCCAGCAGTCCGACTTCGACCTTCTCCTATAATTCACCCCTCCACTTT,CASSPTSTFSYNSPLHF,TRBV5-1,once,-,TRBJ1-6
TGTGCCAGCAGCTTAGACTCGGGACAAGCCTCCTACGAGCAGTACTTC,CASSLDSGQASYEQYF,TRBV11-2,-,-,TRBJ2-7
TGTGCCAGCAGACCCTATATTCTAGCCGACAGCTCCTACGAGCAGTACTTC,CASRPYILADSSYEQYF,TRBV2,-,-,TRBJ2-7
TGTGCCAGCAGCTCTAGCCGGGCTAACTATGGCTACACCTTC,CASSSSRANYGYTF,TRBV9,-,-,TRBJ1-2
TGTGCCAGCAGTTTCATCACCGGGGAGCTGTTTTTT,CASSFITGELFF,TRBV27,-,-,TRBJ2-2
TGTGCCAGCAGCCTTACCACAGGTGGCAATCAGCCCCAGCATTTT,CASSLTTGGNQPQHF,TRBV5-6,-,-,TRBJ1-5
TGTGCCTCTGGAACCAGGAGCGCAAGCTCCTACAATGAGCAGTTCTTC,CASGTRSASSYNEQFF,TRBV30,-,-,TRBJ2-1
TGTGCCAGCAGCCCTTCAAGGGAGCAGTACTTC,CASSPSREQYF,TRBV11-2,-,-,TRBJ2-7
TGCGCCAGCAGCCAAGATTTCACAGATACGCAGTATTTT,CASSQDFTDTQYF,TRBV4-3,-,-,TRBJ2-3